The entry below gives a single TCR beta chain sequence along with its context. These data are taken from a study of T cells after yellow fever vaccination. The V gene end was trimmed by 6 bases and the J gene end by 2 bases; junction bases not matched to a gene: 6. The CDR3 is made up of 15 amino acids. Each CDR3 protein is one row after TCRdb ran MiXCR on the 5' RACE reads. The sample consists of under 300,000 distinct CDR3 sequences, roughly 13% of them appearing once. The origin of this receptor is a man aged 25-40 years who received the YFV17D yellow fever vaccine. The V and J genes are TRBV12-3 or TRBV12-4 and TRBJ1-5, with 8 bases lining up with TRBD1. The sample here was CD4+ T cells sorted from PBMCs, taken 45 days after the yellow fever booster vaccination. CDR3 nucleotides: TGTGCCAGCAGCCAAACAGGGGGAGGCAATCAGCCCCAGCATTTT. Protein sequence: CASSQTGGGNQPQHF.